The T cell receptor (beta chain) described here comes from a study of patients and donors after allogeneic stem cell transplantation. MiXCR, run by TCRdb on the RT-PCR reads, gives a single entry per CDR3 protein. Of roughly 180,000 distinct CDR3 sequences in the sample, around 41% were seen once. There are a few counts of this clonotype. Trimming left V 0 bases short and J 4 bases short, with 12 bases between. CDR1 and CDR2 (germline): LGHNA, YSLEER. The CDR3 length is 16 residues. This receptor was obtained from a human donor who was either an allogeneic HSCT recipient or a stem cell or donor lymphocyte infusion donor (not recorded which). It is not recorded whose cells these are; they may come from a transplant donor. Sequencing was performed on blood, either unsorted or a sorted T cell fraction (not recorded which). The chain couples TRBV4-3 to TRBJ1-4; tentative D call: TRBD1 (5 bases). This chain's CDR3 is CASSQEGTAFNEKLFF. Here the CDR3 DNA reads TGCGCCAGCAGCCAAGAAGGGACGGCGTTTAATGAAAAACTGTTTTTT.